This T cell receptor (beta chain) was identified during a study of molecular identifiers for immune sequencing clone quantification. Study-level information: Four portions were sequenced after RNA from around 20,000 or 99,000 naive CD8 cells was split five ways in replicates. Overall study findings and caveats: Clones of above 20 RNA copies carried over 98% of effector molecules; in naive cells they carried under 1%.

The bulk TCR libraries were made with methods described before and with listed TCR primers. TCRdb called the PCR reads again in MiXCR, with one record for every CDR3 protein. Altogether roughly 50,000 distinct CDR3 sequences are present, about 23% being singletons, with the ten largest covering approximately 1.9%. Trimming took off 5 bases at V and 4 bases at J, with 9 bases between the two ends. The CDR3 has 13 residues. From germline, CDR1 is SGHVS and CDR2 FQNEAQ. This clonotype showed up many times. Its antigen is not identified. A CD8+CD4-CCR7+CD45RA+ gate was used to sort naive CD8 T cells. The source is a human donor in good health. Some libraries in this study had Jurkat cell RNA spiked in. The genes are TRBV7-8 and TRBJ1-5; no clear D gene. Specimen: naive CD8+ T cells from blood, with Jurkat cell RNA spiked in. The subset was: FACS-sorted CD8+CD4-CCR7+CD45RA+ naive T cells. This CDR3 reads CASSPTSNQPQHF. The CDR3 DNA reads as TGTGCCAGCAGCCCTACTAGTAATCAGCCCCAGCATTTT. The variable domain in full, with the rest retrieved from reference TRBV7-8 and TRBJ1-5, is GAGVSQSPRYKVAKRGQDVALRCDPISGHVSLFWYQQALGQGPEFLTYFQNEAQLDKSGLPSDRFFAERPEGSVSTLKIQRTQQEDSAVYLCASSPTSNQPQHFGDGTRLSIL.